The 16 T cell receptor beta chains in this list originate from one sample, sequenced in a study of response to subunit inactivated influenza vaccine. Via MiXCR, TCRdb re-called the RT-PCR reads, giving one row per CDR3 protein. The sample holds roughly 790,000 distinct CDR3 sequences, 21% seen once. The source material was PBMCs from blood, sampled 5 days after vaccination. These TCRs come from a man between 50 and 59 years old who received an inactivated influenza vaccine.

This clonotype was picked up a small number of times. This chain joins TRBV4-3 and TRBJ2-3; the D gene is possibly TRBD2 (6 bases). The germline gives CDR1 LGHNA, CDR2 YSLEER. The CDR3 is 14 residues long. Trimming took off 2 bases at V and 6 bases at J, with 12 bases between the two ends. As DNA, the CDR3 is TGCGCCAGCAGCCAACGGCGGGGCCTCGATACGCAGTATTTT. Protein product: CASSQRRGLDTQYF.

This clonotype was recorded a few times. V is TRBV4-3 and J is TRBJ1-1; the D gene is possibly TRBD1 (6 bases). CDR1 LGHNA and CDR2 YSLEER come from the germline V gene. The CDR3 runs 12 residues. Trimming left V 0 bases short and J 10 bases short, with 9 bases between. CDR3 in DNA: TGCGCCAGCAGCCAAGAGGGAGGGGGAGCTTTCTTT. Translation: CASSQEGGGAFF.

This clonotype was seen more than once but under ten times. This chain joins TRBV4-3 and TRBJ1-4; D call uncertain. Germline V gene lookup returns CDR1 LGHNA and CDR2 YSLEER. This CDR3 has 15 residues. Trimming took 0 bases from V and 8 from J, leaving 13 bases between them. CDR3 DNA sequence: TGCGCCAGCAGCCAAGATTGGCAGGTTAAGGAAAAACTGTTTTTT. Its translation is CASSQDWQVKEKLFF.

The chain is built from TRBV29-1 and TRBJ2-1; TRBD2 aligns across 7 bases. Trimming removed 8 bases from V and 6 bases from J; junction bases left unmatched: 10. The CDR3 has 13 amino acids. The germline V gene encodes CDR1 SQVTM and CDR2 ANQGSEA. The CDR3 DNA is TGCAGCAACCTAGCGGAAGTAGGCAATGAGCAGTTCTTC. Its protein is CSNLAEVGNEQFF.

This clonotype was seen only a few times. The CDR3 bases are TGCGCCAGCAGCGTCAGGGGCACTGAAGCTTTCTTT. Encoded protein: CASSVRGTEAFF. The chain employs TRBV5-1 and TRBJ1-1, with a possible D match to TRBD1 (6 bases). This CDR3 spans 12 amino acids. Germline CDR1 reads SGHRS; CDR2 reads YFSETQ. V lost 4 bases and J lost 4, with 8 bases in between.

J is TRBJ1-2 and V is TRBV24-1, with 7 bases identical to TRBD1. J was trimmed by 8 bases and V by 2 bases; bases with no gene match: 10. CDR3 length: 15 residues. Looked up from germline, CDR1 is KGHDR and CDR2 is SFDVKD. The chain's CDR3 is CATSDSQGEMRGYTF. For the CDR3, the DNA is TGTGCCACCAGTGATTCCCAGGGGGAAATGAGGGGCTACACCTTC.

This clonotype was counted only a few times. This chain uses TRBV7-6 with TRBJ2-1; 10 bases line up with TRBD1. Trimming took 3 bases from V and 4 from J; bases not matched to a gene: 6. This CDR3 spans 16 amino acids. CDR1 and CDR2 from the germline V gene are SGHVS and FNYEAQ. The CDR3 region is CASSFSRQGAYNEQFF. The CDR3 bases are TGTGCCAGCAGCTTCTCAAGACAGGGGGCTTACAATGAGCAGTTCTTC.

Ten or more counts support this clonotype. The V and J genes are TRBV25-1 and TRBJ2-1, with TRBD1 matching over 9 bases. V was clipped by 5 bases and J by 4 bases; unmatched bases: 6. Per germline, CDR1 MGHDK and CDR2 SYGVNS. The CDR3 has 15 residues. This chain's CDR3 is CASSKPGQGYNEQFF. In nucleotides, the CDR3 is TGTGCCAGCAGTAAACCGGGACAGGGTTACAATGAGCAGTTCTTC.

The rearrangement joins TRBV20-1 to TRBJ1-1, with a possible D match to TRBD1 (5 bases). The V gene's germline CDR1 is DFQATT and CDR2 SNEGSKA (reference sequence). The CDR3 sequence is 12 residues long. Trimming cost V 4 bases and J 11 bases, with 17 bases left between them. Here the CDR3 reads CSAKVSGGGAFF. Written as DNA, the CDR3 is TGCAGTGCTAAAGTATCGGGGGGGGGTGCTTTCTTT.

This clonotype was seen only a few times. The chain joins TRBV19 to TRBJ1-1; no definite D call. V was cut by 1 base and J by 0 bases, with 12 bases left in between. The length of the CDR3 is 16 residues. Germline values: CDR1 LNHDA, CDR2 SQIVND (reference sequence). The CDR3 DNA reads as TGTGCCAGTAGTATAGCCATAGGAGTATTGAACACTGAAGCTTTCTTT. It is translated as CASSIAIGVLNTEAFF.

V gene TRBV28 combines with J gene TRBJ1-4; D gene uncertain. Germline assignment: CDR1 MDHEN and CDR2 SYDVKM. The CDR3 runs to 12 residues. Trimming shortened V by 6 bases and J by 7 bases, and 9 bases separated the two germline ends. The CDR3 region has the DNA TGTGCCAGCAGCCTCAGGATTGAAAAACTGTTTTTT. Translated: CASSLRIEKLFF. Full variable domain (outside the CDR3, taken from reference TRBV28 and TRBJ1-4): DVKVTQSSRYLVKRTGEKVFLECVQDMDHENMFWYRQDPGLGLRLIYFSYDVKMKEKGDIPEGYSVSREKKERFSLILESASTNQTSMYLCASSLRIEKLFFGSGTQLSVL.

This clonotype was counted a few times. The chain couples TRBV20-1 to TRBJ1-2; D call uncertain. The germline V gene has CDR1 DFQATT and CDR2 SNEGSKA (reference sequence). Trimming pared 3 bases from V and 3 bases from J, leaving 8 bases between. The CDR3 runs to 12 residues. The CDR3 DNA follows: TGCAGTGCTAGCCCCGGCTACTATGGCTACACCTTC. It is translated as CSASPGYYGYTF.

This clonotype has more than one count but fewer than ten. The chain recombines TRBV9 with TRBJ2-7; D perhaps matches TRBD2 (6 bases). Germline-derived CDR1 and CDR2 are SGDLS and YYNGEE. The CDR3 spans 15 residues. Trimming removed 4 bases at V and 1 base at J, with 15 bases between. The CDR3 nucleotides read TGTGCCAGCAGCCCCCAGGGCGGGGTTTCCTACGAGCAGTACTTC. Residues: CASSPQGGVSYEQYF.

The CDR3 DNA is TGTGCCAGCAGCCCGGACAGGGGGGTCTACGAGCAGTACTTC. This translates into CASSPDRGVYEQYF. V usage is TRBV7-2 and J usage is TRBJ2-7, with 10 bases matching TRBD1. After removal of 5 bases from V and 3 bases from J, the junction contained 4 bases not matched to a gene. Germline loops: CDR1 SGHTA, CDR2 FQGNSA. CDR3 length: 14 amino acids.

In its sample, this clonotype was seen a few times. The genes are TRBV6-5 and TRBJ1-1; TRBD1 might be the D (6 bases). CDR3 length: 12 residues. Germline V gene sequence: CDR1 MNHEY, CDR2 SVGAGI. Trimming cost V 7 bases and J 7 bases, with 13 bases left between them. The CDR3 nucleotides read TGTGCCAGCACTGAGGGGGGGCATGAAGCTTTCTTT. Encoded protein: CASTEGGHEAFF.

CDR3 DNA sequence: TGTGCCAGCAGCTTAGGATCCCTGGCCCAAGAGACCCAGTACTTC. Its translation is CASSLGSLAQETQYF. V usage is TRBV7-9 and J usage is TRBJ2-5; no reliable D call. CDR1 SEHNR and CDR2 FQNEAQ come from the germline V gene (reference sequence). The CDR3 runs to 15 residues. The germline V and J ends were trimmed by 1 base and 1 base, with 10 bases remaining between them.